The clone carrying this TCR beta chain was seen many times. Its antigen remains unknown. The data originate from a study of glioma-infiltrating T cells. Study-level findings and limits: Above-expected tissue-blood divergence occurred in all gliomas, most in low-grade ones. Tissue and blood shared very few CDR3 sequences.

TCR alpha and beta CDR3 regions were amplified from RNA using iRepertoire nested multiplex PCR. Tissue mRNA or PBMC total RNA, 100-400 ng, went into one-step reverse transcription and amplification. One entry per CDR3 protein results from TCRdb running MiXCR on the multiplex PCR reads. This sample has roughly 3,900 distinct CDR3 sequences, with roughly 30% found just once. Deletions cut 5 bases from V and 8 bases from J, with 25 bases between. CDR3 length equals 17 residues. Germline CDR1 SEHNR, CDR2 FQNEAQ (reference sequence). The source is a human donor with low-grade glioma or glioblastoma, undergoing nonglioma brain surgery, or in good health (not recorded which). V usage is TRBV7-9 and J usage is TRBJ2-1, with a tentative D call TRBD1 (6 bases). Sequencing was performed on glioma tissue, nonneoplastic brain tissue, or PBMCs (not recorded which). CDR3 DNA: TGTGCCAGCAGCCGCCGGGGCGGCGGCCAGGGGATGGATGAGCAGTTCTTC. It encodes CASSRRGGGQGMDEQFF.